The clone carrying this T cell receptor (beta chain) showed up many times. The CDR3 contains 14 residues. CDR1 is MNHEY and CDR2 is SVGAGI in the germline V gene. V was clipped by 4 bases and J by 11 bases, with 20 bases between them. This entry belongs to a study of patients and donors after allogeneic stem cell transplantation. Using its own MiXCR run on the RT-PCR reads, TCRdb lists one record per CDR3 protein. The sample has fewer than 180,000 distinct CDR3 sequences; about a third are singletons. Sequencing was carried out using blood, either unsorted or a sorted T cell fraction (not recorded which). The chain combines TRBV6-5 with TRBJ1-1; D is unresolved. This sequence was found in a human donor who was either an allogeneic HSCT recipient or a stem cell or donor lymphocyte infusion donor (not recorded which). It is not recorded whose cells these are; they may come from a transplant donor. CDR3 residues: CASSFLGSKGAAFF. The CDR3 region has the DNA TGTGCCAGCAGTTTCCTTGGCAGTAAGGGAGCGGCTTTCTTT.